The rows below give T cell receptor beta chains drawn from one sample of a study of shared clonotypes between healthy human individuals. The repertoire was sequenced with immunoSEQ multiplex PCR; TCRdb's copy has only in-frame clones and lacks some. The data show some 2,000,000 clones, with about 95% seen just once and roughly 1% held by the top ten. Sequences were obtained from naive CD8+ T cells sorted from blood. Receptors were obtained from a man between 18 and 29 years old in good health. The CDR3 runs from the conserved cysteine through the conserved F or W. Each record gives: CDR3 protein, clone size, V gene. Only some rows state a clone size, as once, few, many or a class for expanded clones.

CASSLGQSEQYF | - | TRBV7-8
CASSEGRGAYEQYF | - | TRBV6-1
CASSLDGAGEAFF | - | TRBV5-1
CASSLMAQGAIPYEQYF | - | TRBV28
CASSLYFGQETSYEQYF | - | TRBV4-1
CASSHFTGGVEGSGELFF | - | TRBV4-3
CASSPGDLGNQPQHF | - | TRBV5-8
CAWGGGTTEAFF | - | TRBV30
CASSYGQINTDTQYF | - | TRBV6-5
CTSSERTGRYGYTF | - | TRBV1
CASSLLIEQDEAFF | - | TRBV7-9
CASSLALQENYGYTF | - | TRBV7-2
CASSQARTGRYGYTF | - | TRBV4-3
CASSYTLNTEAFF | once | TRBV6-5
CASSRDLTKNEQFF | - | TRBV7-9
CSVAGLAGSGELFF | - | TRBV29-1
CASSPDLAGYNEQFF | - | TRBV6-5
CAWSVGVGVDGYTF | - | TRBV30
CASSSQTGGPTSGPTDTQYF | - | TRBV27
CASSSRTGVPTEAFF | - | TRBV6-5
CSVEQQGTEAFF | - | TRBV29-1
CASSQEVAGVGQPQHF | - | TRBV4-3
CASSMGGTIYNEQFF | - | TRBV19
CASSVEIAGEGAGTQYF | - | TRBV9
CASSGIQGSNSNQPQHF | - | TRBV18
CASSVYRQSVEQYF | once | TRBV27
CASSFVAGGPETQYF | once | TRBV7-9
CASSLRQGASYEQYF | - | TRBV5-1
CSVGSSYNEQFF | - | TRBV29-1
CASSPEGPAYEQYF | - | TRBV7-6
CASRGGWTSETYEQYF | - | TRBV28
CASKQRETSTDTQYF | - | TRBV19
CASSVGDLGSRDEQFF | - | TRBV9
CASSALGVLSTEAFF | - | TRBV19
CASSLQPPYGYTF | - | TRBV5-8
CASSPRQGNQPQHF | - | TRBV4-1
CAWSNPEYTDTQYF | - | TRBV30
CASSPRQGRNTEAFF | - | TRBV7-9
CASSLRTVTNQPQHF | - | TRBV28
CAWRGSQGVSYEQYF | - | TRBV30
CATLAGEGDTQYF | once | TRBV7-6
CASSQLQTDQSGDTQYF | - | TRBV4-1